The T cell receptor beta chain described here comes from a study of CD8+ T cells in alopecia areata. Extraction of RNA preceded its reverse transcription into cDNA, which served as the sequencing template. The repertoire was sequenced with immunoSEQ multiplex PCR; TCRdb's copy has only in-frame clones and lacks some. The sample consists of 200,000 or so clones, 50% to 65% of them appearing once. The sequence derives from a human donor with alopecia areata. Sequencing was performed on CD4+ T cells sorted from blood, taken at week 0.

The CDR3 spells CASSFSTYNEQFF. The CDR3 coding sequence is TGTGCCAGCAGCTTCTCTACCTACAATGAGCAGTTCTTC. The chain combines TRBV7-2 with TRBJ2-1; D not certain. With 3 bases removed from V and 2 bases from J, the gap between germline ends came to 5 bases. The V gene's germline CDR1 is SGHTA and CDR2 FQGNSA. This CDR3 contains 13 residues.